The present TCR beta chain was sequenced within a study of CD8+ T cells in alopecia areata. TCR sequencing used cDNA made by reverse transcription of extracted RNA. The method was immunoSEQ multiplex PCR; TCRdb's version includes in-frame clones alone and lacks a portion of them. The table records hundreds of thousands of clones, about 68% of them present only once. With 5 bases clipped from V and 4 bases from J, the junction kept 13 bases outside the gene matches. There are 17 residues in the CDR3. Looked up from germline, CDR1 is SGHTA and CDR2 is FQGNSA. The chain recombines TRBV7-2 with TRBJ1-2; the match to TRBD1 covers 10 bases. Specimen: CD4+ T cells sorted from blood, collected at week 0. The TCR comes from a human donor with alopecia areata. The CDR3 protein is CASSPDRGDTRVYGYTF. CDR3 DNA: TGTGCCAGCAGCCCGGACAGGGGGGATACCCGAGTCTATGGCTACACCTTC.